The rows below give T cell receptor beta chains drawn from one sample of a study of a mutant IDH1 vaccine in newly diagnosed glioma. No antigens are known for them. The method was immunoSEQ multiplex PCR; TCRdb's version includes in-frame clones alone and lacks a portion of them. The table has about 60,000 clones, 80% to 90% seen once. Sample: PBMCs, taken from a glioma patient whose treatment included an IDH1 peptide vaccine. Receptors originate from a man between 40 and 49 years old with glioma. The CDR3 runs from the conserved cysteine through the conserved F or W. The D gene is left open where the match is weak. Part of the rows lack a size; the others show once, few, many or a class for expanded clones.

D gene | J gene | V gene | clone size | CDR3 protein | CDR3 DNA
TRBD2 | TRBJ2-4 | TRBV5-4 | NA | CASSRRTSEAGNIQYF | TGTGCCAGCAGCCGACGGACTAGCGAGGCGGGAAACATTCAGTACTTC
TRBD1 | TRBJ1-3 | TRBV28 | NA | CASSLRGQGDTIYF | TGTGCCAGCAGTTTAAGGGGACAGGGAGACACCATATATTTT
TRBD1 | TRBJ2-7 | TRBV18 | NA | CASSQTGVSYEQYF | TGTGCCAGCTCACAAACAGGGGTCTCCTACGAGCAGTACTTC
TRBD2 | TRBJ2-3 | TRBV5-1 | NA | CASTVAGGSTDTQYF | TGCGCCAGCACTGTAGCGGGAGGTTCGACAGATACGCAGTATTTT
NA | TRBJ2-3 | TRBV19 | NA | CASSILEGDTQYF | TGTGCCAGTAGTATCCTAGAAGGCGATACGCAGTATTTT
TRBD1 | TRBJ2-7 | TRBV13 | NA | CASSVRQGRGEQYF | TGTGCCAGCAGCGTTCGACAGGGGAGAGGGGAGCAGTACTTC
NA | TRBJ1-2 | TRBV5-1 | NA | CASSLEGGYGYTF | TGCGCCAGCAGCTTGGAAGGGGGCTATGGCTACACCTTC
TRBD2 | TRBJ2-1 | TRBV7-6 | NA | CASSLRRLADYNEQFF | TGTGCCAGCAGCTTAAGACGGCTAGCGGATTACAATGAGCAGTTCTTC
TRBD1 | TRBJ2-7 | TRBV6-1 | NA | CASQTGSLYEQYF | TGTGCCAGCCAGACAGGGTCCCTCTACGAGCAGTACTTC
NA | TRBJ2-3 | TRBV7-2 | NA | CASSLAAGIDTQYF | TGTGCCAGCAGCTTAGCTGCGGGAATTGATACGCAGTATTTT
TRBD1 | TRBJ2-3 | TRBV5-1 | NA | CASGTGGSDTQYF | TGCGCCAGCGGGACAGGGGGCTCAGATACGCAGTATTTT
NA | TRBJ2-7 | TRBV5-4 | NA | CASSLTGFYEQYF | TGTGCCAGCAGCTTGACGGGATTCTACGAGCAGTACTTC
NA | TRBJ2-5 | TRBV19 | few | CASTPGGSNQETQYF | TGTGCCAGTACCCCTGGGGGGAGCAACCAAGAGACCCAGTACTTC
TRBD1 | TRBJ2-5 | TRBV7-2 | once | CASSPFGTGHRETQYF | TGTGCCAGCAGCCCGTTTGGGACAGGGCATAGAGAGACCCAGTACTTC
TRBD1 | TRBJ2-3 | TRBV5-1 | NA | CASSLQGRRTDTQYF | TGCGCCAGCAGCTTACAGGGGCGACGCACAGATACGCAGTATTTT
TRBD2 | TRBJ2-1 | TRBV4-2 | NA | CASSPQRDVSYNEQFF | TGTGCCAGCAGCCCACAGCGGGACGTCTCCTACAATGAGCAGTTCTTC
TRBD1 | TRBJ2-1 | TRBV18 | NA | CASSPQFTGGNEQFF | TGTGCCAGCTCACCACAATTTACAGGGGGCAATGAGCAGTTCTTC
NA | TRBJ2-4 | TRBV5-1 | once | CASSLDNENIQYF | TGCGCCAGCAGCTTGGACAATGAAAACATTCAGTACTTC
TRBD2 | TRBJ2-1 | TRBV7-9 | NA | CASSFGGSLSDEQFF | TGTGCCAGCAGCTTCGGCGGGAGTCTGAGCGATGAGCAGTTCTTC
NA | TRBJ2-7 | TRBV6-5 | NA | CASRVVGGYEQYF | TGTGCCAGCAGGGTGGTGGGAGGCTACGAGCAGTACTTC
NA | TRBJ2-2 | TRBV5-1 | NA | CASSLDGTGELFF | TGCGCCAGCAGCTTGGATGGTACAGGGGAGCTGTTTTTT
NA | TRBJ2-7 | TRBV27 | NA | CEGHRDLILYEQYF | TGTGAAGGACACCGGGACCTAATTCTTTACGAGCAGTACTTC
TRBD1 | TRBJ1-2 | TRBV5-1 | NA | CASSFHDRGVGYTF | TGCGCCAGCAGCTTCCATGACAGGGGTGTGGGCTACACCTTC
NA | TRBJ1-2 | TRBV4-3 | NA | CASSQSSDNHYGYTF | TGCGCCAGCAGCCAGAGTTCGGACAACCACTATGGCTACACCTTC
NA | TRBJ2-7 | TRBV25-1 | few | CASSEFAGTYEQYF | TGTGCCAGCAGTGAATTCGCCGGCACCTACGAGCAGTACTTC
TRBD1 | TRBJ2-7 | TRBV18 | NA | CASQQGSISYEQYF | TGTGCCAGCCAACAGGGGAGCATATCGTACGAGCAGTACTTC
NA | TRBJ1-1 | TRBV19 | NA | CASSTVSGNTEAFF | TGTGCCAGTAGTACGGTTTCCGGGAACACTGAAGCTTTCTTT
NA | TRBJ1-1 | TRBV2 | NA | CASSEQVPEAFF | TGTGCCAGCAGTGAACAGGTTCCTGAAGCTTTCTTT
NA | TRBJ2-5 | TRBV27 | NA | CASSLSGRGEETQYF | TGTGCCAGCAGTTTATCCGGCCGCGGGGAGGAGACCCAGTACTTC